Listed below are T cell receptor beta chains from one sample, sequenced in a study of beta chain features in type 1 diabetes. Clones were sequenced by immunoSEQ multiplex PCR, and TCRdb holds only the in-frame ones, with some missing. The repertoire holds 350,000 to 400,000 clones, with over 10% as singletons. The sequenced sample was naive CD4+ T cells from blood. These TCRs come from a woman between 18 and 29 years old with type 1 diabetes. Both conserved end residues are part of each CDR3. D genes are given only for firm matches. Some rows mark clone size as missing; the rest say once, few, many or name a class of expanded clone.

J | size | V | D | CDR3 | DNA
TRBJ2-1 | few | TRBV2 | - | CASSEWASDEQFF | TGTGCCAGCAGTGAGTGGGCTAGCGATGAGCAGTTCTTC
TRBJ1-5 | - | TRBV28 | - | CASSSQGLGNQPQHF | TGTGCCAGCAGTTCCCAGGGACTGGGGAATCAGCCCCAGCATTTT
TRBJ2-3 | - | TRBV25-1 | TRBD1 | CASSTKTGLVTDTQYF | TGTGCCAGCAGTACTAAGACAGGGTTGGTAACAGATACGCAGTATTTT
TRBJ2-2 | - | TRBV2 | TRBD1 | CASSVARQGAAGELFF | TGTGCCAGCAGTGTCGCGCGGCAGGGGGCGGCCGGGGAGCTGTTTTTT
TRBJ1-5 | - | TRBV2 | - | CASNREAVVSNQPQHF | TGTGCCAGCAACCGGGAGGCGGTGGTGAGCAATCAGCCCCAGCATTTT
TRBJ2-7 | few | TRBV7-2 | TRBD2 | CASSSTSGLGEQYF | TGTGCCAGCAGCTCTACTAGCGGACTAGGGGAGCAGTACTTC
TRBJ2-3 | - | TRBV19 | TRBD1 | CASIPGTGHADTQYF | TGTGCCAGTATTCCCGGGACAGGGCACGCAGATACGCAGTATTTT
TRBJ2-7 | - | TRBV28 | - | CASSVQAYEQYF | TGTGCCAGCAGTGTGCAGGCCTACGAGCAGTACTTC
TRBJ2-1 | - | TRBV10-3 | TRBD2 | CAIRLAGGHEQFF | TGTGCCATCAGACTAGCGGGAGGGCATGAGCAGTTCTTC
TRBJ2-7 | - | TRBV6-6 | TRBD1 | CASSYPSSGGSYEQYF | TGTGCCAGCAGTTACCCCTCCTCAGGGGGCTCCTACGAGCAGTACTTC
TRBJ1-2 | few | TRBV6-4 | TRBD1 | CASSASGTGDYGYTF | TGTGCCAGCAGCGCGTCCGGGACAGGGGACTATGGCTACACCTTC
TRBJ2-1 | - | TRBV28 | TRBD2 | CASSPTGTSGFNEQFF | TGTGCCAGCAGCCCAACCGGGACTAGCGGTTTCAATGAGCAGTTCTTC
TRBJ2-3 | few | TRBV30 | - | CAWSQTIRAISTDTQYF | TGTGCCTGGAGTCAAACCATCAGGGCGATTAGCACAGATACGCAGTATTTT